This passage covers 29 T cell receptor beta chains from one sample sequenced in a study of shared clonotypes between healthy human individuals. Generated by immunoSEQ multiplex PCR, the TCRdb table keeps only in-frame clones and is missing some. The sample shows a few million clones, approximately 93% of them seen only once. Sequenced input: naive CD4+ T cells from PBMCs. Stated subset: CD45RA+ positively selected. Receptor source: a young man in good health. Some clones in this sample may be carry-over from other donors' samples.

The chain recombines TRBV2 with TRBJ1-1; D call uncertain. V was pared by 3 bases and J by 0 bases, with 8 bases between. CDR3 length: 14 amino acids. Germline values: CDR1 SNHLY, CDR2 FYNNEI. The CDR3, as DNA: TGTGCCAGCAGTGATGGAGGTCTGAACACTGAAGCTTTCTTT. Its translation is CASSDGGLNTEAFF.

The rearrangement joins TRBV7-2 to TRBJ1-1; TRBD1 matches at 7 bases. The trim removed 4 bases at V and 7 bases at J, leaving 6 bases unmatched. Germline V lookup: CDR1 SGHTA, CDR2 FQGNSA. This CDR3 region has 13 residues. Here the CDR3 DNA reads TGTGCCAGCAGCTCCGGACAGGCCATTGAAGCTTTCTTT. This codes for CASSSGQAIEAFF.

Of note for this clone: Other DNA sequences in the same sample also yield this CDR3. The gene calls are TRBV9 and TRBJ2-3; a weak D match, TRBD1 (5 bases). The CDR3 consists of 15 residues. CDR1 is SGDLS and CDR2 is YYNGEE in the germline V gene. V shed 3 bases and J shed 0 bases, with 11 bases lying between them. The CDR3 DNA reads as TGTGCCAGCAGCGCGCAGGGCAGTAGCACAGATACGCAGTATTTT. This sequence encodes CASSAQGSSTDTQYF.

The genes are TRBV5-4 and TRBJ2-3; D gene uncertain. Between the trimmed V and J ends, which lost 4 bases and 4 bases, there was a span of 13 bases. Germline V gene sequence: CDR1 SGHNT, CDR2 YYREEE (reference sequence). CDR3 length equals 14 residues. The CDR3 region is CASSPKNVPDTQYF. The CDR3 DNA reads as TGTGCCAGCAGCCCCAAGAATGTTCCAGATACGCAGTATTTT. Drawing the rest from reference TRBV5-4 and TRBJ2-3, the complete variable domain is ETGVTQSPTHLIKTRGQQVTLRCSSQSGHNTVSWYQQALGQGPQFIFQYYREEENGRGNFPPRFSGLQFPNYSSELNVNALELDDSALYLCASSPKNVPDTQYFGPGTRLTVL.

This chain joins TRBV18 and TRBJ2-5; 7 bases align to TRBD2. V was pared by 3 bases and J by 2 bases, with 9 bases of the junction left unmatched. There are 16 residues in the CDR3. Germline CDR1 reads KGHSH; CDR2 reads LQKENI. CDR3 sequence: CASSPEGLAEQETQYF. The CDR3 DNA sequence: TGTGCCAGCTCACCCGAGGGTCTAGCGGAGCAAGAGACCCAGTACTTC.

The chain links TRBV4-2 to TRBJ1-4; the match to TRBD1 covers 7 bases. Germline V lookup: CDR1 LGHNA, CDR2 YNFKEQ. With V trimmed by 4 bases and J by 4 bases, 21 bases remained unmatched. The length of the CDR3 is 20 residues. In DNA, the CDR3 is TGTGCCAGCAGCCGCAAGGGACAGCTCGGGGATTTGGATGGTAATGAAAAACTGTTTTTT. Translating it yields CASSRKGQLGDLDGNEKLFF.

This sequence joins TRBV7-9 and TRBJ2-2, with TRBD2 matching over 11 bases. Trimming took 9 bases from V and 3 from J; bases not matched to a gene: 6. Looked up from germline, CDR1 is SEHNR and CDR2 is FQNEAQ (reference sequence). CDR3 length equals 15 residues. CDR3 sequence (DNA): TGTGCCAGAGGGGGACTAGCGGTTGACACCGGGGAGCTGTTTTTT. Translated, it gives CARGGLAVDTGELFF.

The chain recombines TRBV5-1 with TRBJ2-1; 7 bases are a match to TRBD2. V lost 0 bases to trimming and J lost 8 bases; unmatched junction nucleotides: 17. Germline V CDR1 and CDR2: SGHRS, YFSETQ. The CDR3 runs 18 residues. The CDR3 DNA reads TGCGCCAGCAGCTTGGCCCTCAAGTTGGCGGGAGTAGGCCATGAGCAGTTCTTC. Amino acids: CASSLALKLAGVGHEQFF.

The CDR3 sequence: CASTPLGGPSEQYF. In DNA form, the CDR3 reads TGTGCCAGCACCCCTCTGGGAGGGCCGAGCGAGCAGTACTTC. This chain links TRBV7-2 with TRBJ2-7; 7 bases line up with TRBD2. The germline gives CDR1 SGHTA, CDR2 FQGNSA. Germline trimming cut 7 bases from V and 6 bases from J; bases unmatched to any gene: 12. The CDR3 has 14 residues. The variable domain in full, completed from reference TRBV7-2 and TRBJ2-7, reads GAGVSQSPSNKVTEKGKDVELRCDPISGHTALYWYRQSLGQGLEFLIYFQGNSAPDKSGLPSDRFSAERTGGSVSTLTIQRTQQEDSAVYLCASTPLGGPSEQYFGPGTRLTVT.

The chain is built from TRBV9 and TRBJ2-7; tentative D call: TRBD2 (6 bases). V dropped 3 bases and J dropped 7 bases, with 14 bases sitting between them. CDR3 length: 13 residues. The V gene's germline CDR1 is SGDLS and CDR2 YYNGEE. CDR3 sequence: CASSAGTAGEQYF. The CDR3 nucleotides are TGTGCCAGCAGCGCCGGGACGGCGGGGGAGCAGTACTTC.

The chain couples TRBV14 to TRBJ2-5; TRBD1 is a possible D gene (5 bases). Germline V gene data show CDR1 as SGHDN and CDR2 as FVKESK. Trimming removed 3 bases from V and 0 bases from J, with 11 bases in between. The CDR3 sequence is 15 residues long. The CDR3 DNA sequence: TGTGCCAGCAGCCAGCCGACAGCATACCAAGAGACCCAGTACTTC. Protein product: CASSQPTAYQETQYF.

The chain is built from TRBV27 and TRBJ2-7, with 12 bases aligning to TRBD1. Germline V gives CDR1 MNHEY, CDR2 SMNVEV (reference sequence). V was clipped by 5 bases and J by 7 bases; unmatched bases: 12. The CDR3 is made up of 16 amino acids. In DNA, the CDR3 is TGTGCCAGCAGTGCCGCTCCGGGACAGGGGGCGCTGGAGCAGTACTTC. It translates to CASSAAPGQGALEQYF.

As concerns this clone: The same CDR3 arises from other DNA sequences in this sample as well. The genes are TRBV28 and TRBJ2-3; D may be TRBD1 (6 bases). Germline V gives CDR1 MDHEN, CDR2 SYDVKM. Trimming pared 1 base from V and 3 bases from J, leaving 11 bases between. This CDR3 is 15 amino acids long. The CDR3 sequence: CASSLSGRGTDTQYF. Written as DNA, the CDR3 is TGTGCCAGCAGTTTATCCGGAAGGGGGACAGATACGCAGTATTTT.

This chain connects TRBV7-3 to TRBJ2-3, with D possibly being TRBD1 (5 bases). Germline-derived CDR1 and CDR2 are SGHTA and FQGTGA. This CDR3 region has 15 residues. The germline V and J ends were trimmed by 0 bases and 6 bases, with 13 bases remaining between them. The CDR3 loop reads CASSLTREQVDTQYF. As DNA, the CDR3 is TGTGCCAGCAGCTTAACTCGTGAACAGGTCGATACGCAGTATTTT.

The chain links TRBV7-8 to TRBJ1-4, with D possibly matching TRBD1 (6 bases). V was clipped by 4 bases and J by 2 bases, with 17 bases between them. The CDR3 spans 17 residues. Germline assignment: CDR1 SGHVS and CDR2 FQNEAQ. The CDR3 DNA follows: TGTGCCAGCAGCTCGAGAACAGGGATATCGACTAATGAAAAACTGTTTTTT. Translating gives CASSSRTGISTNEKLFF.

CDR3 sequence (DNA): TGTGCCAGCAGCCGCCTACTGGGACAGGGGTCCTACAATGAGCAGTTCTTC. Its translation is CASSRLLGQGSYNEQFF. The chain links TRBV11-2 to TRBJ2-1; TRBD1 agrees at 10 bases. CDR3 length equals 17 residues. V lost 5 bases, J lost 1 base, and 8 bases stayed unmatched. Per the germline V gene, CDR1 is SGHAT and CDR2 is FQNNGV.

CDR3 loop: CASSYNRQNTEAFF. CDR3 DNA: TGTGCCAGCAGTTATAACAGGCAGAACACTGAAGCTTTCTTT. The rearrangement joins TRBV6-5 to TRBJ1-1; D is possibly TRBD1 (5 bases). The V end lost 3 bases, the J end lost 1 base, and 9 bases lay between the germline ends. There are 14 residues in the CDR3. The germline CDR1 and CDR2 sequences are MNHEY and SVGAGI.

The J gene is TRBJ2-2, the V gene TRBV6-5; D unclear. V gave up 1 base and J gave up 2 bases, with 2 bases separating them. Germline lookup yields CDR1 MNHEY and CDR2 SVGAGI. This CDR3 has 13 amino acids. CDR3 amino acids: CASSYFNTGELFF. The CDR3 DNA is TGTGCCAGCAGTTACTTCAACACCGGGGAGCTGTTTTTT.

This chain links TRBV28 with TRBJ1-2; no firm D call. Germline loops: CDR1 MDHEN, CDR2 SYDVKM. With 2 bases removed from V and 3 bases from J, the gap between germline ends came to 16 bases. CDR3 length: 16 residues. CDR3 region: CASSLGQAILYYGYTF. CDR3 in DNA: TGTGCCAGCAGTTTAGGTCAGGCGATTTTGTACTATGGCTACACCTTC.

V is TRBV11-2 and J is TRBJ2-3; 10 bases are a match to TRBD2. Germline values: CDR1 SGHAT, CDR2 FQNNGV. There are 17 residues in the CDR3. V lost 5 bases and J lost 3; bases outside the gene matches: 11. The CDR3 DNA sequence: TGTGCCAGCAGCCTACATCCGGGACTAGCGTTAACAGATACGCAGTATTTT. This gives the protein CASSLHPGLALTDTQYF.

V is TRBV6-5 and J is TRBJ2-7, with 7 bases lining up with TRBD1. Germline trimming cut 5 bases from V and 3 bases from J; bases unmatched to any gene: 7. There are 14 residues in the CDR3. The germline CDR1 and CDR2 sequences are MNHEY and SVGAGI. The CDR3 coding sequence is TGTGCCAGCAGTAACAGGGGAAATAACTACGAGCAGTACTTC. Amino acid sequence: CASSNRGNNYEQYF.

The chain carries TRBV7-9 and TRBJ1-1; D is ambiguous. The length of the CDR3 is 12 residues. The V and J ends lost 2 bases and 4 bases respectively, with 5 bases between them. From germline, CDR1 is SEHNR and CDR2 FQNEAQ (reference sequence). CDR3 DNA: TGTGCCAGCAGCTTATTCGTCACTGAAGCTTTCTTT. This translates into CASSLFVTEAFF.

The chain uses TRBV7-2 and TRBJ2-7; 10 bases are shared with TRBD1. CDR1 is SGHTA, CDR2 FQGNSA, per germline. The CDR3 has 16 residues. V was pared by 5 bases and J by 5 bases, with 12 bases of the junction left unmatched. In nucleotides, the CDR3 is TGTGCCAGCAGCCGGGACAGGGGCCGTATCCTGCACGAGCAGTACTTC. It codes for CASSRDRGRILHEQYF.

The chain carries TRBV6-1 and TRBJ2-7; maybe TRBD1 (6 bases). Germline CDR1 MNHNS, CDR2 SASEGT. The CDR3 loop spans 14 amino acids. V was pared by 8 bases and J by 7 bases, with 21 bases between. The CDR3 region has the DNA TGTGCCAGCTCTGAGGGGGTTCCCTCGGGGGAGCAGTACTTC. This encodes CASSEGVPSGEQYF.

V is TRBV28 and J is TRBJ2-7; D gene uncertain. The CDR3 is made up of 13 amino acids. With 8 bases removed from V and 2 bases from J, the gap between germline ends came to 13 bases. The germline gives CDR1 MDHEN, CDR2 SYDVKM. CDR3 in DNA: TGTGCCAGCTGCTTAACTAATACCTACGAGCAGTACTTC. Translating gives CASCLTNTYEQYF.

A single count supports this clone. The V gene is TRBV5-6, the J gene TRBJ2-7; the D gene could be TRBD1 or TRBD2 (6 bases each). Germline V gene lookup returns CDR1 SGHDT and CDR2 YYEEEE. CDR3 length: 12 residues. Deletions cut 3 bases from V and 4 bases from J, with 8 bases between. DNA for the CDR3: TGTGCCAGCAGCTGGGGGGCTTACGAGCAGTACTTC. Translated, it gives CASSWGAYEQYF.

The chain has TRBV18 and TRBJ2-7; 7 bases fit TRBD1. The V segment lost 3 bases and the J segment 1 base; nucleotides outside the gene matches: 6. CDR1 is KGHSH and CDR2 is LQKENI in the germline V gene. There are 15 residues in the CDR3. In DNA, the CDR3 is TGTGCCAGCTCACCGGACGACAGGGTGTCCTACGAGCAGTACTTC. It is translated as CASSPDDRVSYEQYF.

The chain joins TRBV27 to TRBJ2-7; 7 bases are a match to TRBD1. This CDR3 is built from 15 residues. V shed 6 bases and J 0 bases; nucleotides not matched to a gene: 8. The germline gives CDR1 MNHEY, CDR2 SMNVEV (reference sequence). The CDR3, as DNA: TGTGCCAGCAGCACCCGGGACAGTCACTCCTACGAGCAGTACTTC. Encoded protein: CASSTRDSHSYEQYF.

As to this clone: The same CDR3 also results from other DNA sequences found in this sample. The gene calls are TRBV5-1 and TRBJ1-2; 10 nucleotides align to TRBD1. The V segment lost 3 bases and the J segment 6 bases; nucleotides outside the gene matches: 2. CDR1 and CDR2 (germline): SGHRS, YFSETQ. The CDR3 covers 13 residues. The CDR3 DNA sequence: TGCGCCAGCAGCTGGGGGACAGGGGATGGCTACACCTTC. This sequence encodes CASSWGTGDGYTF.